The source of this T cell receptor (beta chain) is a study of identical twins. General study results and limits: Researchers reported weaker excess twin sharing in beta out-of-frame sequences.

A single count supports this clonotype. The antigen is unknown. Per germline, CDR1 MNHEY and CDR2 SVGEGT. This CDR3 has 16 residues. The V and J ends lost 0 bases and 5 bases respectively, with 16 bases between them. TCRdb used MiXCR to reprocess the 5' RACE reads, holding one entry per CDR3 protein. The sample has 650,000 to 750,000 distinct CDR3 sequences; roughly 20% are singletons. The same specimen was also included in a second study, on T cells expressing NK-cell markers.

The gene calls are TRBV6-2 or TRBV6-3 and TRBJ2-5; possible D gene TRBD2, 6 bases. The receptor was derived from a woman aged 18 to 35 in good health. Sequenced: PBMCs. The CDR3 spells CASSYSTGGRSETQYF. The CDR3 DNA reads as TGTGCCAGCAGTTACTCGACTGGGGGGAGGAGTGAGACCCAGTACTTC.